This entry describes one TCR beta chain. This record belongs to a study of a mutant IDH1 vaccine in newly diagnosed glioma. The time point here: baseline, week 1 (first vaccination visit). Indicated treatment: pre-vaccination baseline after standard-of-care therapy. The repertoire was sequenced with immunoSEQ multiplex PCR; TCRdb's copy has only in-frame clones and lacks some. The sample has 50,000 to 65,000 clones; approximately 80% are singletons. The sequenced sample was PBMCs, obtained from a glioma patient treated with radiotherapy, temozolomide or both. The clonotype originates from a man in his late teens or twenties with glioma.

The CDR3 coding sequence is TGTGCCAGCAGCGTCCGGGACATCTCTGGAAACACCATATATTTT. Translating gives CASSVRDISGNTIYF. The V gene is TRBV9, the J gene TRBJ1-3, with D possibly TRBD1 on 6 matching bases. Trimming stripped 2 bases from V and 0 bases from J, with 9 bases between. Per the germline V gene, CDR1 is SGDLS and CDR2 is YYNGEE. The CDR3 loop spans 15 amino acids.